This T cell receptor (beta chain) was found in a study of shared clonotypes between healthy human individuals. V shed 8 bases and J shed 0 bases, with 24 bases lying between them. The germline V gene has CDR1 SQVTM and CDR2 ANQGSEA. The CDR3 contains 17 residues. Sequencing used immunoSEQ multiplex PCR; TCRdb keeps in-frame clones, though not all of them. The table records a few hundred thousand clones, about 65% of them present only once. The source material was memory CD4+ T cells sorted from blood. As for subset: CD45RA-negative fraction. The clonotype was recovered from a man aged 30-40 years in good health. The chain links TRBV29-1 to TRBJ2-3; perhaps TRBD1 as D (6 bases). As DNA, the CDR3 is TGCAGCACAGGAGCGGACAGAATTAACTCTAGCACAGATACGCAGTATTTT. Amino acids: CSTGADRINSSTDTQYF.